The rows below give T cell receptor beta chains drawn from one sample of a study of T cell responses to AZD1222 COVID-19 vaccine. Only in-frame clones appear in the TCRdb table, and some are missing; sequencing was by immunoSEQ multiplex PCR. The sample consists of 170,000 or so clones, less than 95% of them appearing once. Material: peripheral blood, obtained on day 0 of AZD1222 vaccination. The receptors derive from an adult in good health. The conserved cysteine and the conserved F or W are not part of the CDR3 here. Clone size, where shown, is once, few, many, or a class for clones that have expanded.

V gene: TRBV6-5; J gene: TRBJ2-1; clone size: NA; CDR3 protein: ASSYHFLDEQF
V gene: TRBV5-1; J gene: TRBJ2-7; clone size: NA; CDR3 protein: ASSPGLADSYEQY
V gene: TRBV6-1; J gene: TRBJ1-4; clone size: NA; CDR3 protein: ASSETGVEKLF
V gene: TRBV4-3; J gene: TRBJ1-1; clone size: once; CDR3 protein: ASSQDAVFGLENTEAF
V gene: TRBV5-6; J gene: TRBJ2-3; clone size: NA; CDR3 protein: ASSLAYRASTDTQY
V gene: TRBV30; J gene: TRBJ1-3; clone size: NA; CDR3 protein: AWSALVTPASGNTIY
V gene: TRBV7-2; J gene: TRBJ1-5; clone size: NA; CDR3 protein: ASSLARSGPGMGQPQH
V gene: TRBV9; J gene: TRBJ2-5; clone size: few; CDR3 protein: ASSEILRGETQY
V gene: TRBV7-9; J gene: TRBJ2-2; clone size: NA; CDR3 protein: ASSRSGDNTGELF
V gene: TRBV6-2/TRBV6-3; J gene: TRBJ1-1; clone size: NA; CDR3 protein: ASSPIGRATEAF
V gene: TRBV2; J gene: TRBJ2-2; clone size: NA; CDR3 protein: ASSAGPGELF
V gene: TRBV27; J gene: TRBJ1-2; clone size: NA; CDR3 protein: ASSFRNNYGYT
V gene: TRBV4-1; J gene: TRBJ2-2; clone size: few; CDR3 protein: ASSQPFGVANTGELF
V gene: TRBV18; J gene: TRBJ1-2; clone size: NA; CDR3 protein: ASSPPVVRNYGYT
V gene: TRBV27; J gene: TRBJ1-2; clone size: NA; CDR3 protein: ATRGQGFYGYT
V gene: TRBV7-9; J gene: TRBJ2-1; clone size: NA; CDR3 protein: ASSLALLDRIHNEQF
V gene: TRBV3-1/TRBV3-2; J gene: TRBJ2-1; clone size: once; CDR3 protein: ASSQVGRGNYNEQF
V gene: TRBV5-1; J gene: TRBJ1-2; clone size: NA; CDR3 protein: ASSLGISVTGDNYGYT
V gene: TRBV11-3; J gene: TRBJ2-2; clone size: NA; CDR3 protein: ASSSPGLANTGELF
V gene: TRBV29-1; J gene: TRBJ2-2; clone size: NA; CDR3 protein: SVEWGTGELF
V gene: TRBV25-1; J gene: TRBJ1-2; clone size: NA; CDR3 protein: ASAGPNYGYT
V gene: TRBV7-9; J gene: TRBJ2-7; clone size: NA; CDR3 protein: ASSLNTGTEQY
V gene: TRBV2; J gene: TRBJ1-1; clone size: NA; CDR3 protein: ASSGLGEAF
V gene: TRBV28; J gene: TRBJ1-3; clone size: NA; CDR3 protein: ASRAAGGRNTIY
V gene: TRBV4-1; J gene: TRBJ2-7; clone size: NA; CDR3 protein: ASSPGPTVYEQY
V gene: TRBV9; J gene: TRBJ1-2; clone size: NA; CDR3 protein: ASSVGYGTGRYGYT
V gene: TRBV14; J gene: TRBJ1-2; clone size: NA; CDR3 protein: ASSQVNVGVRT
V gene: TRBV2; J gene: TRBJ2-7; clone size: NA; CDR3 protein: ASSPQGLDEQY